Following are 16 T cell receptor beta chains from one sample sequenced in a study of T-cell reconstitution after alpha-beta-depleted transplantation in children. The library targeted TCRbeta and was prepared with unique molecular identifiers. TCRdb re-called the PCR reads through MiXCR, storing one row per CDR3 protein. Among 490,000 or so distinct CDR3 sequences listed, about an eighth were seen once. Sequences were derived from PBMCs from the stem cell graft donor, sampled from the stem cell graft. These receptors were collected from a human donor who donated a stem cell graft to a child with combined immunodeficiency.

This clonotype was detected many times. The chain carries TRBV14 and TRBJ2-4; no definite D call. Germline CDR1 reads SGHDN; CDR2 reads FVKESK. The CDR3 is made up of 15 amino acids. Trimming left V 1 base short and J 7 bases short, with 14 bases between. CDR3 nucleotide sequence: TGTGCCAGCAGCCAAGCAGGTTCGCGTGGGAACATTCAGTACTTC. It is translated as CASSQAGSRGNIQYF.

This clonotype has only a few counts. J is TRBJ1-1 and V is TRBV2; the match to TRBD1 covers 7 bases. The germline gives CDR1 SNHLY, CDR2 FYNNEI. CDR3 length equals 15 residues. The V gene end was trimmed by 4 bases and the J gene end by 0 bases; junction bases not matched to a gene: 5. The DNA of the CDR3 is TGTGCCAGCAGTGGGGACAGTTATATGAACACTGAAGCTTTCTTT. This encodes CASSGDSYMNTEAFF.

This clonotype was detected a few times. V gene TRBV5-1 combines with J gene TRBJ1-4, with 8 bases that match TRBD1. V was clipped by 2 bases and J by 7 bases; unmatched bases: 16. The CDR3 sequence is 18 residues long. Germline V gene lookup returns CDR1 SGHRS and CDR2 YFSETQ. The DNA of the CDR3 is TGCGCCAGCAGCTTCGATCTTGGGCCGGGACAGGAGAGTGAAAAACTGTTTTTT. This translates into CASSFDLGPGQESEKLFF.

This clonotype has a count of ten or more. The rearrangement links TRBV5-1 to TRBJ1-6; TRBD1 is a possible D gene (6 bases). From germline, CDR1 is SGHRS and CDR2 YFSETQ. The CDR3 is 14 amino acids. Trimming stripped 3 bases from V and 8 bases from J, with 12 bases between. The CDR3 reads CASSSGQSDSPLHF. In DNA form, the CDR3 reads TGCGCCAGCAGCTCCGGACAGTCAGATTCACCCCTCCACTTT.

This clonotype was counted ten times or more. This rearrangement joins TRBV12-3 or TRBV12-4 to TRBJ1-1, with a possible D match to TRBD1 (5 bases). CDR3 size: 16 residues. V was cut by 2 bases and J by 5 bases, with 18 bases left in between. The CDR3 loop is CASSLRGRQVATEAFF. The DNA of the CDR3 is TGTGCCAGCAGTTTAAGGGGCCGGCAGGTGGCTACTGAAGCTTTCTTT.

V usage is TRBV12-3 or TRBV12-4 and J usage is TRBJ1-1; the D gene is possibly TRBD1 (5 bases). This CDR3 is built from 15 residues. Trimming removed 6 bases at V and 1 base at J, with 15 bases between. CDR3 DNA: TGTGCCAGCAGCCGCTACCCTACAGGGAACACTGAAGCTTTCTTT. Its protein product is CASSRYPTGNTEAFF.

The rearrangement uses TRBV29-1 and TRBJ2-1; TRBD2 matches at 9 bases. After removal of 5 bases from V and 7 bases from J, the junction contained 12 bases not matched to a gene. This CDR3 region has 15 residues. Germline V gene sequence: CDR1 SQVTM, CDR2 ANQGSEA. The CDR3 spells CSVRPRREGRNEQFF. In nucleotides, the CDR3 is TGCAGCGTTCGCCCCCGGCGGGAGGGCCGAAATGAGCAGTTCTTC.

A few counts support this clonotype. J is TRBJ1-1 and V is TRBV4-3, with D tentatively TRBD1 (6 bases). Germline CDR1 reads LGHNA; CDR2 reads YSLEER. Trimming shortened V by 4 bases and J by 7 bases, and 13 bases separated the two germline ends. The length of the CDR3 is 13 residues. The DNA of the CDR3 is TGCGCCAGCAGCCGAAGGGGGTTGGTTGAAGCTTTCTTT. As protein: CASSRRGLVEAFF.

The chain employs TRBV7-2 and TRBJ2-5, with 9 bases matching TRBD1. The J segment lost 5 bases and the V segment lost 1 base, leaving 11 bases of the junction unmatched. This CDR3 region has 17 residues. Germline values: CDR1 SGHTA, CDR2 FQGNSA. For the CDR3, the DNA is TGTGCCAGCAGCTTAGTTGGGGCCGGGACAGGGTATGAGACCCAGTACTTC. Encoded protein: CASSLVGAGTGYETQYF.

This clonotype appeared a few times. This chain uses TRBV7-9 with TRBJ2-6; D tentatively reads TRBD1 or TRBD2 (5 bases each). V was shortened by 5 bases and J by 1 base, with 21 bases between the two germline ends. The germline gives CDR1 SEHNR, CDR2 FQNEAQ (reference sequence). This CDR3 is 19 amino acids long. DNA of the CDR3: TGTGCCAGCAGCATTCCGGGGCTCCAACCCAAATCTGGGGCCAACGTCCTGACTTTC. Its protein product is CASSIPGLQPKSGANVLTF.

In its sample, this clonotype was seen a few times. The rearrangement joins TRBV20-1 to TRBJ1-6, with 8 bases aligning to TRBD1. CDR1 and CDR2 from the germline V gene are DFQATT and SNEGSKA (reference sequence). Germline trimming cut 3 bases from V and 3 bases from J; bases unmatched to any gene: 1. This CDR3 is built from 14 residues. The CDR3 here is CSASDRGYNSPLHF. The CDR3 DNA reads as TGCAGTGCTAGTGACAGGGGCTATAATTCACCCCTCCACTTT.

This clonotype was seen at least ten times. V gene TRBV12-3 or TRBV12-4 combines with J gene TRBJ1-1; the D gene is possibly TRBD1 (5 bases). The germline V and J ends were trimmed by 8 bases and 2 bases, with 15 bases remaining between them. The CDR3 is 14 residues long. In DNA, the CDR3 is TGTGCCAGCTCCTACGGGACGGGCAACACTGAAGCTTTCTTT. Translated: CASSYGTGNTEAFF.

This clonotype was observed many times. This chain uses TRBV4-1 with TRBJ2-7; D call uncertain. The length of the CDR3 is 15 residues. V lost 0 bases to trimming and J lost 3 bases, with 12 bases between them. Germline CDR1 reads MGHRA; CDR2 reads YSYEKL. This CDR3 is CASSQEESEFYEQYF. CDR3 sequence (DNA): TGCGCCAGCAGCCAAGAAGAGTCCGAGTTCTACGAGCAGTACTTC.

V gene TRBV5-1 combines with J gene TRBJ1-5; D is possibly TRBD1 (5 bases). Germline CDR1 and CDR2: SGHRS and YFSETQ. The CDR3 has 16 amino acids. Trimming removed 1 base from V and 1 base from J, with 12 bases in between. The CDR3 DNA follows: TGCGCCAGCAGCTTGACAGGAGATCCGAGCAATCAGCCCCAGCATTTT. Its translation is CASSLTGDPSNQPQHF.

This clonotype was picked up many times. The J gene is TRBJ2-3, the V gene TRBV5-1; no firm D call. CDR3 length: 12 residues. CDR1 and CDR2 (germline): SGHRS, YFSETQ. The V end lost 0 bases, the J end lost 5 bases, and 4 bases lay between the germline ends. The CDR3 bases are TGCGCCAGCAGCTTGGCCGAAGATACGCAGTATTTT. This codes for CASSLAEDTQYF.

To note about this clonotype: The junction does not match germline at one end; this may be a read error. The chain has TRBV3-1 and TRBJ1-1; 7 nucleotides align to TRBD1. This CDR3 contains 14 residues. Germline values: CDR1 LGHDT, CDR2 YNNKEL (reference sequence). The CDR3 region has the DNA TGTGCCACCAGCCAAGGACAGGAGGGCACTGAAGCTTTCTTT. Amino acid sequence: CATSQGQEGTEAFF. The full variable domain, its missing parts supplied by reference TRBV3-1 and TRBJ1-1, is DTAVSQTPKYLVTQMGNDKSIKCEQNLGHDTMYWYKQDSKKFLKIMFSYNNKELIINETVPNRFSPKSPDKAHLNLHINSLELGDSAVYFCATSQGQEGTEAFFGQGTRLTVV.